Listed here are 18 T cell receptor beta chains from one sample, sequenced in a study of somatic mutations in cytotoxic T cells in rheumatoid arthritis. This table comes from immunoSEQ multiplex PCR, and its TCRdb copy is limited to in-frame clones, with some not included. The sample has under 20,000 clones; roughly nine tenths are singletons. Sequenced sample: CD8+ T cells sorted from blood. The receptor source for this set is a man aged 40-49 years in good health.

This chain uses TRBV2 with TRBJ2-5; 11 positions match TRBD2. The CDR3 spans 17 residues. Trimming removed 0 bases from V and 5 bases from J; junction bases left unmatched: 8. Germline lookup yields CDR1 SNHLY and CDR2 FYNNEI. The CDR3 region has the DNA TGTGCCAGCAGTGAAGCGTTTCGACTAGCGGGAACCGAGACCCAGTACTTC. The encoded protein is CASSEAFRLAGTETQYF.

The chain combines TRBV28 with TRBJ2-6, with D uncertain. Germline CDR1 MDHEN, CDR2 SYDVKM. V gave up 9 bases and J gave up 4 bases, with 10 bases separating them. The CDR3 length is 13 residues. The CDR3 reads CASSFGGANVLTF. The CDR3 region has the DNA TGTGCCAGTTCCTTTGGGGGGGCCAACGTCCTGACTTTC.

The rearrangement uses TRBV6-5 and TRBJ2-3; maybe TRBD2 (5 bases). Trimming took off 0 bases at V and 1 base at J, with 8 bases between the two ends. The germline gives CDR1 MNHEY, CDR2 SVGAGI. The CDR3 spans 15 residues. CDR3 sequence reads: CASSYSLGRTDTQYF. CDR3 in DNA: TGTGCCAGCAGTTACTCACTAGGCCGCACAGATACGCAGTATTTT.

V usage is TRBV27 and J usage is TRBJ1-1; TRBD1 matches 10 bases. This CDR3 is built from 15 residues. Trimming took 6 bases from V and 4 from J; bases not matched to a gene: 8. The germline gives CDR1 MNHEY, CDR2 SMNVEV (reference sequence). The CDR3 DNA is TGTGCCAGCAGGTCGGGACAGGGGAAGGCCACTGAAGCTTTCTTT. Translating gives CASRSGQGKATEAFF.

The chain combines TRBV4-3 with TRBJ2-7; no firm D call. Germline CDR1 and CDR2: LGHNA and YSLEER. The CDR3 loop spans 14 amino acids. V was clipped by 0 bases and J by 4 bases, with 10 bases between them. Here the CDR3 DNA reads TGCGCCAGCAGCCAAGATTTGGTAGAGTACGAGCAGTACTTC. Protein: CASSQDLVEYEQYF.

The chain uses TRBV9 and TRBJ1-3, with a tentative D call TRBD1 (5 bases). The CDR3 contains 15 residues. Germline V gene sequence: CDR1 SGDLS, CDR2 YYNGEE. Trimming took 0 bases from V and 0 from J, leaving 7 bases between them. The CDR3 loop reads CASSVAGSSGNTIYF. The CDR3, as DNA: TGTGCCAGCAGCGTAGCAGGGAGCTCTGGAAACACCATATATTTT.

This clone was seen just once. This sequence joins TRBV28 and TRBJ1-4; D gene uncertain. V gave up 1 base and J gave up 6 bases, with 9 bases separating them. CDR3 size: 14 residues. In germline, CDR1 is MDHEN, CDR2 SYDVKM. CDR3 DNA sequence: TGTGCCAGCAGTTTATTGGGTGAGGATGAAAAACTGTTTTTT. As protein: CASSLLGEDEKLFF.

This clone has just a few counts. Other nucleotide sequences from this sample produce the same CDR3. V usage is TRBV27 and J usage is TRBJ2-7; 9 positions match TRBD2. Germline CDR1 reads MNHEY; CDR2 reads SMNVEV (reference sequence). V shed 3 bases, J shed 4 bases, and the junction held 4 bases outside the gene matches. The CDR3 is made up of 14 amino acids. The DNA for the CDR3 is TGTGCCAGCAGTTTCGCGGGAGGGAGATACGAGCAGTACTTC. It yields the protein CASSFAGGRYEQYF.

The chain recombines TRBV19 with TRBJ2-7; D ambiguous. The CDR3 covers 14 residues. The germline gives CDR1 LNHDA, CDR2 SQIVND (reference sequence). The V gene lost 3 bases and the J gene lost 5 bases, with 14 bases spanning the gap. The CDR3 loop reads CASSIGSDLDEQYF. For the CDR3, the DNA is TGTGCCAGTAGTATCGGGTCGGATTTGGACGAGCAGTACTTC.

The DNA of the CDR3 is TGTGCCAGCAGCAATCCCGGGACTAGCGACAAAGAGACCCAGTACTTC. It specifies CASSNPGTSDKETQYF. V is TRBV5-4 and J is TRBJ2-5, with 10 bases aligning to TRBD2. The CDR3 is made up of 16 amino acids. Germline V gene data show CDR1 as SGHNT and CDR2 as YYREEE (reference sequence). V shed 4 bases and J 3 bases; nucleotides not matched to a gene: 9.

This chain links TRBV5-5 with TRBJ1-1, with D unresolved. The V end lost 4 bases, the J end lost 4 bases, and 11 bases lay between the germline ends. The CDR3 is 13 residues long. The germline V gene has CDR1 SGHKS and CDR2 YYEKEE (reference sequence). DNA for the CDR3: TGTGCCAGCAGCGCGGCGGAACGCACTGAAGCTTTCTTT. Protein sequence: CASSAAERTEAFF.

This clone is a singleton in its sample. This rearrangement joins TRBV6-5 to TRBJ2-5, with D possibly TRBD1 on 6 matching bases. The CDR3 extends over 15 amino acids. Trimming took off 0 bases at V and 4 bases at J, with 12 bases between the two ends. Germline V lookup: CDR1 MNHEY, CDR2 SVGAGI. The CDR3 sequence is CASSYSRGGGETQYF. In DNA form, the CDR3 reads TGTGCCAGCAGTTACTCCAGGGGTGGGGGAGAGACCCAGTACTTC.

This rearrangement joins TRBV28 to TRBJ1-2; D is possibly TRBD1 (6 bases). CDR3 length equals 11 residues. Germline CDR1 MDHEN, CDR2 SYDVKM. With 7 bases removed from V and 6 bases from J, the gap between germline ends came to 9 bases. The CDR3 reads CASTGGNGYTF. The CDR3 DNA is TGTGCCAGCACGGGGGGCAATGGCTACACCTTC.

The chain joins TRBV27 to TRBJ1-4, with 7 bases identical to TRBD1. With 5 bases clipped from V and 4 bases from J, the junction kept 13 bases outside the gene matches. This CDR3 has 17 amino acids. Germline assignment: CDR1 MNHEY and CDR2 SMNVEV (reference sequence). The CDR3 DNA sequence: TGTGCCAGCAGTGGGGGCGCCGGGACAGCGATTAATGAAAAACTGTTTTTT. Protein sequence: CASSGGAGTAINEKLFF.

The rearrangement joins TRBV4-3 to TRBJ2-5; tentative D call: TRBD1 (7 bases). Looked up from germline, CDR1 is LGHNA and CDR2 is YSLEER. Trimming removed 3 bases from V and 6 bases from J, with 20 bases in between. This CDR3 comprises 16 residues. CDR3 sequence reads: CASSQRGARGDQTQYF. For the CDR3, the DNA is TGCGCCAGCAGCCAGCGGGGCGCCAGGGGGGATCAGACCCAGTACTTC.

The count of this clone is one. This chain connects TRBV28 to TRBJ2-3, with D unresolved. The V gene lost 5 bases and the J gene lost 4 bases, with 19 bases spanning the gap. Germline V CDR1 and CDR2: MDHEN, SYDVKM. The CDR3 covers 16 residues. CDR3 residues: CASSPLETLLADTQYF. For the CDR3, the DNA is TGTGCCAGCAGTCCCCTCGAGACTCTGCTTGCAGATACGCAGTATTTT.

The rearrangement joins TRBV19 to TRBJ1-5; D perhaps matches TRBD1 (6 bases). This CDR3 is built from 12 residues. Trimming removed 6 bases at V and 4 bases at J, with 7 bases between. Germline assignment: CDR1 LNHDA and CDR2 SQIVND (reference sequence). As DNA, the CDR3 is TGTGCCAGTAGGGGGGCAAATCAGCCCCAGCATTTT. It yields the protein CASRGANQPQHF.

As DNA, the CDR3 is TGTGCCAGCAGTGTCGGACAGTACCTCTCTGGAAACACCATATATTTT. Protein sequence: CASSVGQYLSGNTIYF. The chain links TRBV6-1 to TRBJ1-3, with a tentative D call TRBD1 (6 bases). V gave up 4 bases and J gave up 0 bases, with 13 bases separating them. Germline CDR1 and CDR2: MNHNS and SASEGT. CDR3 length equals 16 residues.